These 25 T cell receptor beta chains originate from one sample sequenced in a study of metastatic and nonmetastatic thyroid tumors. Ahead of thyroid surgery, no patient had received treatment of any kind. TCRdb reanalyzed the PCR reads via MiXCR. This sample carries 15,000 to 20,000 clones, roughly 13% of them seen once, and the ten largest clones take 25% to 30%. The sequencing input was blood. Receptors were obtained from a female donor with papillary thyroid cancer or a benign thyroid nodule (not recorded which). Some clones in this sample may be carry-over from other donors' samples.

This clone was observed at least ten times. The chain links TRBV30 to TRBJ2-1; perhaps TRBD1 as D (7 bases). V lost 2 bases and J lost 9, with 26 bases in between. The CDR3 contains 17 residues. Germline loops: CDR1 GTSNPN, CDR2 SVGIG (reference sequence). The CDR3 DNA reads TGTGCCTGGAGTCCCCGAGGGGGCGGGAACCCCCGGGGTGAGCAGTTCTTC. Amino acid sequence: CAWSPRGGGNPRGEQFF.

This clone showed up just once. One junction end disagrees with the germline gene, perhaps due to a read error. The CDR3 protein is CSSSWVGFQDWEDTQYF. Here the CDR3 DNA reads TGTTCCAGCAGCTGGGTCGGTTTTCAGGACTGGGAGGATACGCAGTATTTT. The genes are TRBV5-6 and TRBJ2-3, with D possibly matching TRBD2 (5 bases). The CDR3 covers 17 residues. The germline V gene has CDR1 SGHDT and CDR2 YYEEEE.

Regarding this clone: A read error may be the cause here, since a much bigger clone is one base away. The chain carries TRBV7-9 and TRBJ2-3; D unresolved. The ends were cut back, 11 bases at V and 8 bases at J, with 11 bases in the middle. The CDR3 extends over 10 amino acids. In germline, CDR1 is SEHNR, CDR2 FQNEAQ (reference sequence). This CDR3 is CAFHRATQYF. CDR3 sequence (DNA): TGTGCCTTTCATAGGGCTACGCAGTATTTT.

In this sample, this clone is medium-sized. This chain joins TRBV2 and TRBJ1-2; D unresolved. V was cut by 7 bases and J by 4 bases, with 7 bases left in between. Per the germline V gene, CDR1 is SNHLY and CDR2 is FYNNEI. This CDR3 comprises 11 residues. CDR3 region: CASTRSYGYTF. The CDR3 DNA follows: TGTGCCAGCACGCGAAGCTATGGCTACACCTTC.

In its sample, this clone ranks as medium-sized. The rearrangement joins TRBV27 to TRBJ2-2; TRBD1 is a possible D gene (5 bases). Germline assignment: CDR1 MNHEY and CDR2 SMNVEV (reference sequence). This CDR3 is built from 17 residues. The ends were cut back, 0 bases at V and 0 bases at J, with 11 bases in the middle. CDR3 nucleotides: TGTGCCAGCAGTTTATCCAGGGCGAAGGCGAACACCGGGGAGCTGTTTTTT. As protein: CASSLSRAKANTGELFF.

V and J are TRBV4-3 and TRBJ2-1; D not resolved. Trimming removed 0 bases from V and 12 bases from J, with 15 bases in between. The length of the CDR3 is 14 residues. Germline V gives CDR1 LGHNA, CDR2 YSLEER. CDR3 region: CASSQEASESAQFF. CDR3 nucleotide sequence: TGCGCCAGCAGCCAAGAAGCGTCCGAGTCAGCGCAGTTCTTC.

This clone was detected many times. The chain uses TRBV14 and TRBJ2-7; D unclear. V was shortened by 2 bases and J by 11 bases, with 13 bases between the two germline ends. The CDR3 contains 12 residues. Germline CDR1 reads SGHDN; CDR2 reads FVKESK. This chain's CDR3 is CASSQPFGPKYF. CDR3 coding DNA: TGTGCCAGCAGCCAACCCTTCGGACCGAAGTACTTC.

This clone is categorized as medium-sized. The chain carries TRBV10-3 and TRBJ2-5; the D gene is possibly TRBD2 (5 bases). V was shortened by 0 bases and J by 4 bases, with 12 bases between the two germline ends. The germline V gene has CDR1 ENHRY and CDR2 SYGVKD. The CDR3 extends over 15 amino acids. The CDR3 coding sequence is TGTGCCATCAGTGAGTCGTGGGCGGGCGGAGAGACCCAGTACTTC. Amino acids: CAISESWAGGETQYF.

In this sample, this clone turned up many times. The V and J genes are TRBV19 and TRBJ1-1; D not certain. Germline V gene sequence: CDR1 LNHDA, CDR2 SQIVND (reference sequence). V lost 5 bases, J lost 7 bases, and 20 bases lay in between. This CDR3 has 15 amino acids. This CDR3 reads CASSGAGSRVNEAFF. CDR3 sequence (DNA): TGTGCCAGTAGTGGAGCAGGTTCCCGAGTTAATGAAGCTTTCTTT. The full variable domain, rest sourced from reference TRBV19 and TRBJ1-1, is DGGITQSPKYLFRKEGQNVTLSCEQNLNHDAMYWYRQDPGQGLRLIYYSQIVNDFQKGDIAEGYSVSREKKESFPLTVTSAQKNPTAFYLCASSGAGSRVNEAFFGQGTRLTVV.

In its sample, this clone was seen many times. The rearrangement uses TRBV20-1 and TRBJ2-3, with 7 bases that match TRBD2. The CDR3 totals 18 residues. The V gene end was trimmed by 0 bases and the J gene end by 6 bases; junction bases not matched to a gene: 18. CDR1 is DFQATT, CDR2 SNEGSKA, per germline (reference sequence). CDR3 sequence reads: CSARDDPGGLAAGDTQYF. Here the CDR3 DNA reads TGCAGTGCTAGAGATGACCCCGGCGGGCTAGCGGCGGGGGATACGCAGTATTTT.

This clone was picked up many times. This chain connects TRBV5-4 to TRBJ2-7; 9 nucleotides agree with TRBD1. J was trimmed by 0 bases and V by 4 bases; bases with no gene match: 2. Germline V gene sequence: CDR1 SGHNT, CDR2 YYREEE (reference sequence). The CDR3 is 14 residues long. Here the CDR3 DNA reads TGTGCCAGCAGCCCGGGACAGGGCTCCTACGAGCAGTACTTC. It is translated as CASSPGQGSYEQYF.

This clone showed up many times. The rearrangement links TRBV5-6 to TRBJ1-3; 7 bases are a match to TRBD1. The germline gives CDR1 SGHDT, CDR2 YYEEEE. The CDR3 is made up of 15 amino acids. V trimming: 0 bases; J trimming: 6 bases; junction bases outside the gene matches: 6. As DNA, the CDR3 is TGTGCCAGCAGCTTGGTTCAGGGGGGGGCAAACACCATATATTTT. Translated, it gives CASSLVQGGANTIYF. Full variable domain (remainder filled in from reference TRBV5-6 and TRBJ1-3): DAGVTQSPTHLIKTRGQQVTLRCSPKSGHDTVSWYQQALGQGPQFIFQYYEEEERQRGNFPDRFSGHQFPNYSSELNVNALLLGDSALYLCASSLVQGGANTIYFGEGSWLTVV.

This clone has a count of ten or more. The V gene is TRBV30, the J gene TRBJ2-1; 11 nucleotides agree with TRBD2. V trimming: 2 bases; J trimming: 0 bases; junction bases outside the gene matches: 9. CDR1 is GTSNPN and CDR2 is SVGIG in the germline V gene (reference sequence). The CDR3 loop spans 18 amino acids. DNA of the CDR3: TGTGCCTGGAGTATCGGACTAGCGGGTCTGAGCTCCTACAATGAGCAGTTCTTC. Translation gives CAWSIGLAGLSSYNEQFF.

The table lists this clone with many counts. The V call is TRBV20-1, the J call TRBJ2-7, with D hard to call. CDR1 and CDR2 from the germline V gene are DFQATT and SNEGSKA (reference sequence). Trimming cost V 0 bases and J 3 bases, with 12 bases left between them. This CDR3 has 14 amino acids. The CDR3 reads CSAREPGGIYEQYF. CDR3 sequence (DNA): TGCAGTGCTAGAGAGCCAGGTGGGATCTACGAGCAGTACTTC.

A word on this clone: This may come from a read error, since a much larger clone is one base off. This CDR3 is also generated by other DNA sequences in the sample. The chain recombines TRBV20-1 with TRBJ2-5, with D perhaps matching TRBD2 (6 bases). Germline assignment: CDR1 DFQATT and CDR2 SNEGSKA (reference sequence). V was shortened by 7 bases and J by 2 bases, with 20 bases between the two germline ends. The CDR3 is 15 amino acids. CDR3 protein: CSGFDPAGIQETQYF. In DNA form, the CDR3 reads TGCAGTGGTTTCGACCCGGCGGGGATACAAGAGACCCAGTACTTC.

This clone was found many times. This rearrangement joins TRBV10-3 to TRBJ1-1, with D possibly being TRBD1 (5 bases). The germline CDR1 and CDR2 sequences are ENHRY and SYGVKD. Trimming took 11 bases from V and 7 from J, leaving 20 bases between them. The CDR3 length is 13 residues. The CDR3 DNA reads TGTGCCTCCACTGGGACCATTCAAAATGAAGCTTTCTTT. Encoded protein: CASTGTIQNEAFF.

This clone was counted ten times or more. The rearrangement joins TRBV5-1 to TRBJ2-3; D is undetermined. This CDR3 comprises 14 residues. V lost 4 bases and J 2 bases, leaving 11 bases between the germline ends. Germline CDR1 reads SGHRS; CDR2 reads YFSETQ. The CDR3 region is CASSPEPPTDTQYF. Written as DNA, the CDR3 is TGCGCCAGCAGCCCGGAGCCCCCCACAGATACGCAGTATTTT.

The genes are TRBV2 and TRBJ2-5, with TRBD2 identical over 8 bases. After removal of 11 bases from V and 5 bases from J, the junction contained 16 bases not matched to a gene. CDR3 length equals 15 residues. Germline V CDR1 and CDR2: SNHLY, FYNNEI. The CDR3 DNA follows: TGTGCCGGCGGCCAGACTAGCGTGGGTGGGGAGACCCAGTACTTC. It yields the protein CAGGQTSVGGETQYF.

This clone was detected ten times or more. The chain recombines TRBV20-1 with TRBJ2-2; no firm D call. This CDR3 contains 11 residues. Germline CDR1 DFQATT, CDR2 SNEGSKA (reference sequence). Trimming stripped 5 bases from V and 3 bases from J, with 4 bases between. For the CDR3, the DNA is TGCAGTGCTGGGTACACCGGGGAGCTGTTTTTT. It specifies CSAGYTGELFF.

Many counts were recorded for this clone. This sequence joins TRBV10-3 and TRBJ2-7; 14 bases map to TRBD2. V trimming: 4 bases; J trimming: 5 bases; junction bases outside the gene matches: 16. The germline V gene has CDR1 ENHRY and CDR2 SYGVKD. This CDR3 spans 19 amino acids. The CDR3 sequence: CAISGILPGLAGERNEQYF. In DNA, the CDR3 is TGTGCCATCAGTGGTATACTGCCGGGACTAGCGGGAGAGCGAAACGAGCAGTACTTC.

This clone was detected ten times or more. CDR3 loop: CAISPGGSLNTEAFF. Here the CDR3 DNA reads TGTGCCATCAGTCCCGGGGGGAGTCTGAACACTGAAGCTTTCTTT. The rearrangement links TRBV10-3 to TRBJ1-1; the D gene is possibly TRBD1 (5 bases). Trimming pared 5 bases from V and 0 bases from J, leaving 13 bases between. The CDR3 runs 15 residues. Germline V gives CDR1 ENHRY, CDR2 SYGVKD.

The CDR3 sequence is CASSQGGLAGAVGYTF. Written as DNA, the CDR3 is TGTGCCAGCAGCCAAGGGGGCCTGGCTGGGGCAGTTGGCTACACCTTC. The V and J genes are TRBV4-2 and TRBJ1-2, with D tentatively TRBD1 (5 bases). CDR3 length: 16 amino acids. The V and J ends lost 1 base and 7 bases respectively, with 19 bases between them. Germline CDR1 reads LGHNA; CDR2 reads YNFKEQ.

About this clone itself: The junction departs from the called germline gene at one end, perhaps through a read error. The CDR3 protein is CAISPRVDCGYTF. CDR3 nucleotides: TGTGCCATCAGTCCCCGGGTGGACTGTGGCTACACCTTC. V and J are TRBV6-1 and TRBJ1-2; D gene unclear. Germline CDR1 is MNHNS and CDR2 is SASEGT. The CDR3 is made up of 13 amino acids.

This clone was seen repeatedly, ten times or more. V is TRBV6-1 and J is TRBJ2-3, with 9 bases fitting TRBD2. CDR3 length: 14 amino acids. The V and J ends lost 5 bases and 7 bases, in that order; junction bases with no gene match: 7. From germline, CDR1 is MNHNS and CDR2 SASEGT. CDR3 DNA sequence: TGTGCCAGCAGTCTAGCGGGGCGTGGTAATACGCAGTATTTT. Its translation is CASSLAGRGNTQYF.

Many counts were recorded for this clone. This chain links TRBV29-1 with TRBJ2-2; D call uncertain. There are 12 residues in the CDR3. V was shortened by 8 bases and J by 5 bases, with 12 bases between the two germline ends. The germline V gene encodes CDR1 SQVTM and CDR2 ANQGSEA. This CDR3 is CSSHGSTGELFF. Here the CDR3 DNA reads TGCAGCTCCCATGGGTCGACCGGGGAGCTGTTTTTT.